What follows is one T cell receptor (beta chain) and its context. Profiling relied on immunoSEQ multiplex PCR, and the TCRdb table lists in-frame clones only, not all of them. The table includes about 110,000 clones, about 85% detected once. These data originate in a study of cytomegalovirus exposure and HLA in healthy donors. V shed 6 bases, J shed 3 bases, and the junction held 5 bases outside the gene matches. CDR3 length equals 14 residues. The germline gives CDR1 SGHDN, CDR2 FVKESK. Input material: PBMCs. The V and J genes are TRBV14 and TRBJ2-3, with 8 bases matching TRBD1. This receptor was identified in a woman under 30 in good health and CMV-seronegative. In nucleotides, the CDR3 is TGTGCCAGCAGACGGACAGGGCTAACAGATACGCAGTATTTT. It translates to CASRRTGLTDTQYF.